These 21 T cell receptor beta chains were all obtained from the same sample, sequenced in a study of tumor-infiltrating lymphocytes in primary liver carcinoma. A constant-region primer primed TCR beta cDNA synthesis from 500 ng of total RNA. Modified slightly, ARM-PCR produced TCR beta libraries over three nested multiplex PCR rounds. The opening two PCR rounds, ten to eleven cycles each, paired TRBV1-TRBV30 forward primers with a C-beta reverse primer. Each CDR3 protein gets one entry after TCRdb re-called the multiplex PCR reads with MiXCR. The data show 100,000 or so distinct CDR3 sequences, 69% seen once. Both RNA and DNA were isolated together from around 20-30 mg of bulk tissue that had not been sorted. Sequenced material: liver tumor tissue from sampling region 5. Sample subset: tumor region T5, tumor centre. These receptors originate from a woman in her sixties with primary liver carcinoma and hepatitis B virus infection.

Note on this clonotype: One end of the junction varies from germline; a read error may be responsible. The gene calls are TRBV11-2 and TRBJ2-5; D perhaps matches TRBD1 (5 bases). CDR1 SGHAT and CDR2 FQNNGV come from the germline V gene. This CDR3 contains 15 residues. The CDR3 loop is CVSRLGLGSQETQYF. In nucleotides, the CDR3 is TGTGTCAGCCGTTTGGGGCTGGGATCGCAAGAGACCCAGTACTTC.

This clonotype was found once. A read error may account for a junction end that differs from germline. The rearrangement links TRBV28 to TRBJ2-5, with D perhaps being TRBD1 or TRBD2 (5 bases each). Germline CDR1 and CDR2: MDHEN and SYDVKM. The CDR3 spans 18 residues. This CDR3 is CPSSLRRSSTRGPVTQYF. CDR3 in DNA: TGTCCCAGCAGTTTGAGGAGGTCGAGCACCCGGGGACCAGTGACCCAGTACTTC.

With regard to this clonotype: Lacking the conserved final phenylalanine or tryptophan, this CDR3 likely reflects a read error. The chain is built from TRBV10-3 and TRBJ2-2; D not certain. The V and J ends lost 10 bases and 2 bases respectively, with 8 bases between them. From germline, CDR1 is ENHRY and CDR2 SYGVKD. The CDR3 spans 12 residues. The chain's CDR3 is CASGANTGELFL. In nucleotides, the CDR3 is TGTGCCAGTGGAGCAAACACCGGGGAGCTGTTTCTT.

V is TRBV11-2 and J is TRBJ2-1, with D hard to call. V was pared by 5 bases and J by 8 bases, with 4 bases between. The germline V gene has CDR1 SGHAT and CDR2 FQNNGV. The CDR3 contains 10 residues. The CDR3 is CASSNYEQFF. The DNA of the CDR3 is TGTGCCAGCAGCAACTATGAGCAGTTCTTC.

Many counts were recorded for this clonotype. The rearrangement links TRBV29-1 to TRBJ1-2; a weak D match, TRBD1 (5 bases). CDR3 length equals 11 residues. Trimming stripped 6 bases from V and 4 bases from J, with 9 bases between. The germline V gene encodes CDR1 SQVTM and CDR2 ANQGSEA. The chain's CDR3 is CSVDSSYGYTF. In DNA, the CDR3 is TGCAGCGTCGACAGTAGCTATGGCTACACCTTC.

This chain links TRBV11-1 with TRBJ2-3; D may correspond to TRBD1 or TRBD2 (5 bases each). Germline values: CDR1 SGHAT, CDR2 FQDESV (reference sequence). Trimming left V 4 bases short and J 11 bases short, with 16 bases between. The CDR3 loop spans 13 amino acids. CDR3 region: CASSSGSRGMQYF. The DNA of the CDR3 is TGTGCCAGCAGCTCCGGGTCGAGGGGTATGCAGTATTTT.

The CDR3: CASSRRLAENTEGLFF. The CDR3 region has the DNA TGTGCCAGCAGTCGTCGACTAGCAGAAAACACCGAGGGGCTGTTTTTT. The chain has TRBV11-2 and TRBJ2-2; TRBD2 aligns across 7 bases. Germline V gene sequence: CDR1 SGHAT, CDR2 FQNNGV. The CDR3 extends over 16 amino acids. The junction had 20 bases not matched to a gene; V was cut back by 6 bases and J by 13 bases.

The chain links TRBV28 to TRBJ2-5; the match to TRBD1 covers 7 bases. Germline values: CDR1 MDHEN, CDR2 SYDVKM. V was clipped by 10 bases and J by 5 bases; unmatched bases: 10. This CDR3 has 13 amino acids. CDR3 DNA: TGTGCCATCGGGCAGACAGGGCATGAGACCCAGTACTTC. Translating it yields CAIGQTGHETQYF.

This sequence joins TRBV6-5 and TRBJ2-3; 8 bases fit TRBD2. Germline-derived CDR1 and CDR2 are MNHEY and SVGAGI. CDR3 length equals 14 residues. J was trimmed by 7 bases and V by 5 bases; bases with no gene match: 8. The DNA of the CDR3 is TGTGCCAGCAGTCTGGGACTAGGGGGTAATACGCAGTATTTT. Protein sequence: CASSLGLGGNTQYF.

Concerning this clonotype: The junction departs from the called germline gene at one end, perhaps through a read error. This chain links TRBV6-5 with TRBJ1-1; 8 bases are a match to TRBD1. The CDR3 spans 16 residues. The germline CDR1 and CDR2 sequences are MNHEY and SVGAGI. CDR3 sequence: CVSSGQGVVCNTEAFF. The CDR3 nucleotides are TGTGTCAGCAGTGGACAGGGAGTCGTATGTAACACTGAAGCTTTCTTT.

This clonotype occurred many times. CDR3 residues: CASSLPQTGAASSEQFF. CDR3 DNA: TGCGCCAGCAGCTTGCCCCAGACAGGGGCGGCTAGCAGTGAGCAGTTCTTC. The chain employs TRBV5-1 and TRBJ2-1; 8 positions agree with TRBD1. This CDR3 has 17 amino acids. Germline trimming cut 1 base from V and 9 bases from J; bases unmatched to any gene: 15. The germline V gene has CDR1 SGHRS and CDR2 YFSETQ.

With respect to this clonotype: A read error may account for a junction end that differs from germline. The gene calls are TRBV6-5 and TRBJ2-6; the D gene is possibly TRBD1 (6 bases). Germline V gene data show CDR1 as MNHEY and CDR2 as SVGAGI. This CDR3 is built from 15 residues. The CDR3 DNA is TGTGTCAGCAGTACTCGGACAGCTGGGGCCAACGTCCTGACTTTC. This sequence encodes CVSSTRTAGANVLTF.

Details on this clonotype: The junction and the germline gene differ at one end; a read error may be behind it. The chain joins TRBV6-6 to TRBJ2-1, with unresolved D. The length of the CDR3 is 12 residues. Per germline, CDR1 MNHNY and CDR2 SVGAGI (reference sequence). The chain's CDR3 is CASSFSGAEQFF. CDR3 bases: TGTGCTAGCAGTTTTTCGGGTGCTGAGCAGTTCTTC.

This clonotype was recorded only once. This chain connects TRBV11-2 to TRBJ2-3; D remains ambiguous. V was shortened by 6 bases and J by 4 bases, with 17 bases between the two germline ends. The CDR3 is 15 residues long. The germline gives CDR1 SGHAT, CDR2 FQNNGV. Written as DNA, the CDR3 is TGTGCCAGCAGGCCCCCTGCGACCAGCTCAGATACGCAGTATTTT. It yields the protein CASRPPATSSDTQYF.

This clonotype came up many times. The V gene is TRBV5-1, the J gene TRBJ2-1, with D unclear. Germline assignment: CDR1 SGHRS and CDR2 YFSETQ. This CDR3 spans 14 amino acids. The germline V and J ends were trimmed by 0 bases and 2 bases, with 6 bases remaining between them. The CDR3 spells CASSLGTTYNEQFF. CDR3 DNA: TGCGCCAGCAGCTTGGGGACCACCTACAATGAGCAGTTCTTC.

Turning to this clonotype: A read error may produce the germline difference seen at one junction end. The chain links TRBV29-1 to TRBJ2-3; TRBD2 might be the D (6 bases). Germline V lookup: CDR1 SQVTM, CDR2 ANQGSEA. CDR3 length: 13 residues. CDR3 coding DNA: TGCAGCGTCGACACAACTAGCACAGATACGCAGTTTTTT. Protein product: CSVDTTSTDTQFF.

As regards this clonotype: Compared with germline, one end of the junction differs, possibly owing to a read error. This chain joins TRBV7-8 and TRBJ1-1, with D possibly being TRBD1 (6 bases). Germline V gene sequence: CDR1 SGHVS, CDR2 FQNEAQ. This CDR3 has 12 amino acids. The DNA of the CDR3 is TGTACCAGCAGTTCAGGGGATACTGGAGCTTTCTTT. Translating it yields CTSSSGDTGAFF. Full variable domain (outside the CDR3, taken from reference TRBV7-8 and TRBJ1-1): GAGVSQSPRYKVAKRGQDVALRCDPISGHVSLFWYQQALGQGPEFLTYFQNEAQLDKSGLPSDRFFAERPEGSVSTLKIQRTQQEDSAVYLCTSSSGDTGAFFGQGTRLTVV.

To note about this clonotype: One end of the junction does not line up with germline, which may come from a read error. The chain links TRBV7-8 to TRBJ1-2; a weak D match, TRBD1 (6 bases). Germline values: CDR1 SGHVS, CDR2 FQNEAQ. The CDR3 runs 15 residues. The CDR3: CTSNLDQQGHYGYTF. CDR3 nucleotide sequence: TGTACCAGCAACTTAGACCAACAGGGTCACTATGGCTACACCTTC.

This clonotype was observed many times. For the CDR3, the DNA is TGTGCCAGCAGCCCAAGTAGGGGAAGGAACAATCAGCCCCAGCATTTT. Translating it yields CASSPSRGRNNQPQHF. The chain links TRBV6-2 or TRBV6-3 to TRBJ1-5; TRBD1 might be the D (5 bases). CDR1 is MNHEY, CDR2 SVGEGT, per germline. This CDR3 is built from 16 residues. The V end was cut by 6 bases, the J end by 3 bases, with 18 bases between.

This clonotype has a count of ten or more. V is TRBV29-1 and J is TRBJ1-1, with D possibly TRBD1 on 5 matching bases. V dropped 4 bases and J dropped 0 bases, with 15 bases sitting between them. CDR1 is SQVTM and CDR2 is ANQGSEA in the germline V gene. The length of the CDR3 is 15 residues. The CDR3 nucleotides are TGCAGCGTTGGGGGGGGGTTCGACATGAACACTGAAGCTTTCTTT. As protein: CSVGGGFDMNTEAFF.

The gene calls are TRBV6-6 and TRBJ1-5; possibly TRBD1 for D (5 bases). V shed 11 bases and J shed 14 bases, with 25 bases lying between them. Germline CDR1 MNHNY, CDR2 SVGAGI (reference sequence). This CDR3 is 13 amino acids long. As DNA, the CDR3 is TGTGCCGGGAAGACCGGGGACGCTCAGTCCAAGCATTTT. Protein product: CAGKTGDAQSKHF.